A selection of T cell receptor beta chains follows, all from one sample in a study of tumor-infiltrating lymphocytes in primary liver carcinoma. Each CDR3 protein is one row after TCRdb ran MiXCR on the multiplex PCR reads. The sample holds hundreds of thousands of distinct CDR3 sequences, more than 55% seen once. Sequencing was done on a sample of peripheral blood. The source is a woman in her twenties or thirties with primary liver carcinoma and hepatitis B virus infection. Each CDR3 is given with its conserved first and last residue. The D gene is left open where the match is weak. Not every row has a clone size; where given, it reads once, few, many or a size class.

abundance,j_gene,v_gene,d_gene,CDR3aa,CDR3nt
NA,TRBJ1-5,TRBV6-2/TRBV6-3,TRBD1,CASRDSNQPHHF,TGTGCCAGCCGGGACAGCAATCAGCCCCATCATTTT
NA,TRBJ2-7,TRBV5-5,NA,CSSSPSGASYEQYF,TGTTCCAGCAGCCCGAGCGGAGCCTCCTACGAGCAGTACTTC
few,TRBJ2-1,TRBV2,NA,CASSDVGLVEQFF,TGTGCCAGCAGTGACGTGGGGCTGGTTGAGCAGTTCTTC
NA,TRBJ1-1,TRBV28,NA,CASSSRLQGSTEAFF,TGTGCCAGCAGTTCCCGATTGCAGGGGAGTACTGAAGCTTTCTTT
many,TRBJ2-2,TRBV4-3,NA,CASSQGDMVSGELFF,TGCGCCAGCAGCCAAGGCGATATGGTTAGCGGGGAGCTGTTTTTT
NA,TRBJ2-1,TRBV6-2/TRBV6-3,TRBD2,CASSYSPLAGAGGSYNEQFF,TGTGCCAGCAGTTACTCTCCTTTAGCGGGAGCAGGGGGCTCCTACAATGAGCAGTTCTTC
NA,TRBJ2-6,TRBV10-3,TRBD2,CACSGSSTGANVLTF,TGTGCCTGCAGCGGGAGTTCGACGGGGGCCAACGTCCTGACTTTC
NA,TRBJ2-2,TRBV5-6,NA,CASSLVGEPFF,TGTGCCAGCAGCTTGGTCGGGGAGCCGTTTTTT
NA,TRBJ2-7,TRBV18,NA,CASSPSRDEQYF,TGTGCCAGCTCACCAAGTAGGGACGAGCAGTACTTC
few,TRBJ2-4,TRBV5-8,TRBD2,CASSLGQLANTDPEYF,TGTGCCAGCAGCTTGGGCCAACTAGCGAACACCGACCCCGAGTACTTC
few,TRBJ1-1,TRBV12-3/TRBV12-4,NA,CASSGQLNTEAFF,TGTGCCAGCAGTGGACAGCTGAACACTGAAGCTTTCTTT
many,TRBJ1-2,TRBV4-1,NA,CASSQGTVLKDYGYTF,TGCGCCAGCAGCCAAGGGACAGTCCTTAAAGACTATGGCTACACCTTC
NA,TRBJ2-5,TRBV6-2/TRBV6-3,TRBD1,CASSKAVAGGRETQYF,TGTGCCAGCAGTAAGGCCGTGGCAGGGGGCCGAGAGACCCAGTACTTC
once,TRBJ2-5,TRBV5-1,NA,CPSSRLGQEAQYF,TGCCCCAGCAGCCGACTGGGTCAAGAGGCCCAGTACTTC
many,TRBJ2-7,TRBV6-6,NA,CASSVGGPGYEQYF,TGTGCCAGCAGTGTTGGGGGGCCTGGTTACGAGCAGTACTTC
NA,TRBJ2-7,TRBV11-2,NA,CASSPWLYELYF,TGTGCCAGCAGCCCGTGGTTGTACGAGCTATACTTC
NA,TRBJ2-5,TRBV7-2,NA,CASSFIGGQETQYF,TGTGCCAGCAGCTTTATCGGTGGTCAAGAGACCCAGTACTTC
medium-sized,TRBJ2-7,TRBV4-3,NA,CASSQDFPGSYEQYF,TGCGCCAGCAGCCAAGATTTTCCAGGGTCCTACGAGCAGTACTTC
NA,TRBJ2-6,TRBV4-1,NA,CASSPVDSGANVLTF,TGTGCCAGCAGCCCAGTAGACTCTGGGGCCAACGTCCTGACTTTC
NA,TRBJ2-2,TRBV7-9,NA,CESSLVGTANTGELFF,TGTGAGAGCAGCTTAGTAGGGACGGCGAACACCGGGGAGCTGTTTTTT
NA,TRBJ2-7,TRBV11-2,NA,CANSFIPRTGYEQYF,TGCGCCAACAGCTTCATTCCGCGCACAGGCTACGAGCAGTACTTC
NA,TRBJ2-1,TRBV11-2,NA,CGSSLDLSGYNEQFF,TGTGGCAGCAGCTTAGACCTATCCGGGTACAATGAACAGTTCTTC
NA,TRBJ1-6,TRBV6-5,NA,CASNKRTDNSPLHF,TGTGCCAGCAATAAACGGACAGATAATTCACCCCTCCACTTT
few,TRBJ2-5,TRBV6-1,NA,CASSGGGGYQETQYF,TGTGCCAGCAGTGGAGGGGGGGGCTACCAAGAGACCCAGTACTTC
few,TRBJ2-1,TRBV24-1,TRBD1,CATSDVGTANNEQFF,TGTGCCACCAGTGACGTTGGGACAGCTAACAATGAGCAGTTCTTC
many,TRBJ2-6,TRBV12-3/TRBV12-4,NA,CASSLGNSGANVLTF,TGTGCCAGCAGTCTGGGCAACTCTGGGGCCAACGTCCTGACTTTC
many,TRBJ1-1,TRBV29-1,NA,CSAKRGMNTEAFF,TGCAGCGCAAAACGGGGAATGAACACTGAAGCTTTCTTT